This passage covers 7 T cell receptor beta chains from one sample sequenced in a study of cytomegalovirus exposure and HLA in healthy donors. Libraries were prepared by immunoSEQ multiplex PCR; TCRdb keeps only in-frame clonotypes and omits some of them. The table lists 120,000 or so clones, more than 75% of them singletons. The sample comprised PBMCs. Every receptor here comes from a woman between 25 and 40 years old in good health and CMV-seronegative.

The chain uses TRBV4-2 and TRBJ2-3; 9 bases map to TRBD2. The germline CDR1 and CDR2 sequences are LGHNA and YNFKEQ. CDR3 length: 17 residues. V shed 0 bases and J 1 base; nucleotides not matched to a gene: 5. The CDR3 DNA reads as TGTGCCAGCAGCCAAGATCACGGCGGGGGGGGCACAGATACGCAGTATTTT. Translating it yields CASSQDHGGGGTDTQYF.

This sequence joins TRBV6-5 and TRBJ2-1, with TRBD1 matching 7 bases. V was clipped by 2 bases and J by 4 bases; unmatched bases: 5. Germline CDR1 MNHEY, CDR2 SVGAGI. The CDR3 extends over 15 amino acids. The CDR3 region has the DNA TGTGCCAGCAGTTACCAGACAGGGACATACAATGAGCAGTTCTTC. It yields the protein CASSYQTGTYNEQFF.

This rearrangement joins TRBV28 to TRBJ1-6, with 7 nucleotides matching TRBD1. CDR3 length: 15 residues. Germline CDR1 reads MDHEN; CDR2 reads SYDVKM. The trim removed 6 bases at V and 3 bases at J, leaving 5 bases unmatched. The CDR3 reads CASRETGIYNSPLHF. CDR3 bases: TGTGCCAGCAGGGAGACAGGGATCTATAATTCACCCCTCCACTTT.

V and J are TRBV11-1 and TRBJ1-2; D is undetermined. V was trimmed by 4 bases and J by 3 bases, leaving 12 bases between them. The germline CDR1 and CDR2 sequences are SGHAT and FQDESV (reference sequence). The CDR3 runs to 14 residues. CDR3: CASSSTDGYYGYTF. CDR3 DNA sequence: TGTGCCAGCAGCTCTACTGACGGGTACTATGGCTACACCTTC.

The rearrangement uses TRBV27 and TRBJ2-2; tentative D call: TRBD2 (5 bases). V was trimmed by 4 bases and J by 3 bases, leaving 9 bases between them. The germline gives CDR1 MNHEY, CDR2 SMNVEV (reference sequence). This CDR3 comprises 14 residues. The CDR3 DNA follows: TGTGCCAGCAGTTCTCGGGGTGACACCGGGGAGCTGTTTTTT. Encoded protein: CASSSRGDTGELFF.

The chain links TRBV6-5 to TRBJ2-1; D unresolved. CDR3 size: 11 residues. Germline V gene data show CDR1 as MNHEY and CDR2 as SVGAGI. With 2 bases removed from V and 13 bases from J, the gap between germline ends came to 9 bases. CDR3: CASSYGGPQFF. In DNA, the CDR3 is TGTGCCAGCAGTTACGGCGGTCCCCAGTTCTTC.

The CDR3 region is CASSPRQRAYEQYF. The DNA of the CDR3 is TGTGCCAGCAGCCCAAGACAGCGCGCTTACGAGCAGTACTTC. The rearrangement links TRBV7-9 to TRBJ2-7, with a weak D call TRBD1 (5 bases). Germline V gives CDR1 SEHNR, CDR2 FQNEAQ (reference sequence). The CDR3 sequence is 14 residues long. V was cut by 5 bases and J by 4 bases, with 15 bases left in between.